The rows below give T cell receptor beta chains drawn from one sample of a study of shared clonotypes between healthy human individuals. Libraries were prepared by immunoSEQ multiplex PCR; TCRdb keeps only in-frame clonotypes and omits some of them. The sample carries more than 2,000,000 clones, more than 90% recorded once. The sequenced material came from naive CD4+ T cells sorted from blood. These receptors all come from a man aged 18 to 30 in good health. Both conserved end residues are part of each CDR3. Each record gives: clone size, V gene, J gene, D gene, CDR3 protein. A D gene is named only where the DNA matches it firmly. Not all rows give a size; the values are once, few, many and, for expanded clones, a class.

clone size: NA; V gene: TRBV7-2; J gene: TRBJ1-5; D gene: NA; CDR3 protein: CASSLASNQPQHF
clone size: once; V gene: TRBV11-2; J gene: TRBJ2-7; D gene: NA; CDR3 protein: CASRDLSSYEQYF
clone size: few; V gene: TRBV30; J gene: TRBJ1-1; D gene: NA; CDR3 protein: CAWSIGGNTEAFF
clone size: NA; V gene: TRBV11-2; J gene: TRBJ2-5; D gene: TRBD2; CDR3 protein: CASSRGRVETQYF
clone size: NA; V gene: TRBV4-1; J gene: TRBJ2-7; D gene: TRBD2; CDR3 protein: CASSQVGGDSSEQYF
clone size: NA; V gene: TRBV7-6; J gene: TRBJ2-7; D gene: TRBD1; CDR3 protein: CASSLEGTGKYEQYF
clone size: NA; V gene: TRBV19; J gene: TRBJ1-5; D gene: TRBD1; CDR3 protein: CASSTGGTASNQPQHF
clone size: NA; V gene: TRBV5-1; J gene: TRBJ1-5; D gene: NA; CDR3 protein: CASSLEGGNQPQHF
clone size: NA; V gene: TRBV10-3; J gene: TRBJ1-2; D gene: NA; CDR3 protein: CAIEEVNYGYTF
clone size: NA; V gene: TRBV19; J gene: TRBJ2-7; D gene: NA; CDR3 protein: CASSLYGTGTSAYEQYF
clone size: NA; V gene: TRBV19; J gene: TRBJ1-1; D gene: TRBD1; CDR3 protein: CASNLGGTGSRAFF
clone size: few; V gene: TRBV7-2; J gene: TRBJ2-1; D gene: NA; CDR3 protein: CASSLGSEQFF
clone size: NA; V gene: TRBV2; J gene: TRBJ2-1; D gene: NA; CDR3 protein: CASRGGVYNEQFF
clone size: NA; V gene: TRBV10-3; J gene: TRBJ2-3; D gene: TRBD2; CDR3 protein: CAISGTSGGAIDTQYF
clone size: NA; V gene: TRBV9; J gene: TRBJ2-7; D gene: NA; CDR3 protein: CASSAEGGYEQYF
clone size: NA; V gene: TRBV10-2; J gene: TRBJ1-1; D gene: NA; CDR3 protein: CASSDPGGGAEAFF
clone size: NA; V gene: TRBV6-6; J gene: TRBJ1-6; D gene: NA; CDR3 protein: CASSYGNNSPLHF
clone size: once; V gene: TRBV6-4; J gene: TRBJ2-1; D gene: TRBD2; CDR3 protein: CASSSLAGGYSSYNEQFF
clone size: NA; V gene: TRBV9; J gene: TRBJ2-3; D gene: NA; CDR3 protein: CASSPRGTRTDTQYF
clone size: NA; V gene: TRBV5-6; J gene: TRBJ1-1; D gene: NA; CDR3 protein: CASSRRRGPEAFF